This T cell receptor (beta chain) is drawn from a study of T cell changes during pregnancy in multiple sclerosis. Produced via immunoSEQ multiplex PCR; TCRdb's table is partial and in-frame only. Seen here are around 100,000 clones, about 91% observed once, and the top ten hold about 0.93%. This clonotype was sampled from a female donor with multiple sclerosis, enrolled in a pregnancy study. The sequencing used peripheral blood, collected after pregnancy.

CDR3 loop: CASSLEGVTEAFF. CDR3 nucleotides: TGCGCCAGCAGCTTGGAGGGGGTGACTGAAGCTTTCTTT. The chain is built from TRBV5-1 and TRBJ1-1; D may be TRBD1 (6 bases). In germline, CDR1 is SGHRS, CDR2 YFSETQ. Trimming removed 0 bases from V and 5 bases from J, with 8 bases in between. The CDR3 extends over 13 amino acids.